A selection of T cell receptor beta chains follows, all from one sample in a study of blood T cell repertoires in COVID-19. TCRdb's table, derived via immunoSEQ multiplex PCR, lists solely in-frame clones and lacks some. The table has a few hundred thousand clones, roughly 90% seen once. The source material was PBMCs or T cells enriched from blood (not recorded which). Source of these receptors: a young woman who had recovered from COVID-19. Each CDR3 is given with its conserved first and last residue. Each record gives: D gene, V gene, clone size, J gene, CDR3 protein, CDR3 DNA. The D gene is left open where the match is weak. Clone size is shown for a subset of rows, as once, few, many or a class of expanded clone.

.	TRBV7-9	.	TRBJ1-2	CASSLFGPLADGYTF	TGTGCCAGCAGCTTATTCGGACCGTTAGCGGATGGCTACACCTTC
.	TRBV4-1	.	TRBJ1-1	CASATGNTEAFF	TGCGCCAGCGCGACAGGGAACACTGAAGCTTTCTTT
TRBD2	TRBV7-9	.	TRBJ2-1	CASSFGTSGLIPDEQFF	TGTGCCAGCAGCTTCGGGACTAGCGGGTTAATCCCCGATGAGCAGTTCTTC
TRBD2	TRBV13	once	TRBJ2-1	CASSLEFSGPSYNEQFF	TGTGCCAGCAGCTTAGAGTTTAGCGGGCCCTCCTACAATGAGCAGTTCTTC
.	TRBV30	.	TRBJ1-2	CAWRGAGYGYTF	TGTGCCTGGAGGGGGGCGGGCTATGGCTACACCTTC
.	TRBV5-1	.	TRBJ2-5	CASSLSLQETQYF	TGCGCCAGCAGCTTGTCCCTTCAAGAGACCCAGTACTTC
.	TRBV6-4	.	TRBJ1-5	CASSARRGQPQHF	TGTGCCAGCAGCGCGAGGCGGGGTCAGCCCCAGCATTTT
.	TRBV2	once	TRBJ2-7	CASIEGWTVSYEQYF	TGTGCCAGCATCGAGGGTTGGACAGTCTCCTACGAGCAGTACTTC
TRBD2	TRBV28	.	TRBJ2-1	CASSRRLAGGDEQFF	TGTGCCAGCAGCCGGCGACTAGCGGGAGGTGATGAGCAGTTCTTC
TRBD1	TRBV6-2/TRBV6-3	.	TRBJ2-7	CASSWSQSRGSSYEQYF	TGTGCCAGCAGTTGGTCCCAGAGCAGGGGGAGCTCCTACGAGCAGTACTTC